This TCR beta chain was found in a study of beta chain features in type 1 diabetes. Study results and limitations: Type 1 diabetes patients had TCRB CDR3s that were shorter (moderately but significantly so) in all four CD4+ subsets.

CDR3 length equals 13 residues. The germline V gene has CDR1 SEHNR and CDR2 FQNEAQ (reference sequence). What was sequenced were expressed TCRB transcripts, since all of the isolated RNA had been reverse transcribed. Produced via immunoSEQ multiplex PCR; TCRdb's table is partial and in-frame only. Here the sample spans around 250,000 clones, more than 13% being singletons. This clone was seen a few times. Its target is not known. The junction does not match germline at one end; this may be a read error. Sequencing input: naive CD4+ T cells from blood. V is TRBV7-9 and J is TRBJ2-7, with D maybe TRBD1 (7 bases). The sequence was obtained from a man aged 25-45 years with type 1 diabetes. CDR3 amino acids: CASSLEGGTDRDF. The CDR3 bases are TGTGCCAGCAGCTTAGAAGGGGGGACAGACAGGGATTTC. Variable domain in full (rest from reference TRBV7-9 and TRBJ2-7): DTGVSQNPRHKITKRGQNVTFRCDPISEHNRLYWYRQTLGQGPEFLTYFQNEAQLEKSRLLSDRFSAERPKGSFSTLEIQRTEQGDSAMYLCASSLEGGTDRDFGPGTRLTVT.